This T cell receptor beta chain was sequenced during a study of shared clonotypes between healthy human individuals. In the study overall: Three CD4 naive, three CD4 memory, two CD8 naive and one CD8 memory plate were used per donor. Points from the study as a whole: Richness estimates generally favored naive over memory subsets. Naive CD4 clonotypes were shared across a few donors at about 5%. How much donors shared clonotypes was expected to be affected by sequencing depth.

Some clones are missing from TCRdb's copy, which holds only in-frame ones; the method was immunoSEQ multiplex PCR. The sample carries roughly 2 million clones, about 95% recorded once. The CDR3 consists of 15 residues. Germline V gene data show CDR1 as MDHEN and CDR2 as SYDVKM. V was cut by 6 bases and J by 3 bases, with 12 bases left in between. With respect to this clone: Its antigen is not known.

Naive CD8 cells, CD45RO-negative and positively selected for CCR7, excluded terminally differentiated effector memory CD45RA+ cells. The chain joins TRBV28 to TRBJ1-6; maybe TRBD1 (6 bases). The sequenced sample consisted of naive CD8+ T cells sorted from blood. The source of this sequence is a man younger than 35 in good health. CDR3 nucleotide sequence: TGTGCCAGCAGCCAACAGGGAGGCTATAATTCACCCCTCCACTTT. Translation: CASSQQGGYNSPLHF.